This T cell receptor beta chain was sequenced during a study of graft-versus-host responses after intestinal transplantation. Overall study: Recipients had multivisceral, liver-intestinal, or isolated intestinal transplants. Anti-thymocyte globulin induction was given to all recipients, followed by tacrolimus and steroids for around three years. Findings and limits, study-wide: Circulating GvH clone levels at their peak were associated with HvG declines (early post-transplant).

Profiled with immunoSEQ multiplex PCR; TCRdb holds only in-frame clones, not every one. The sample lists tens of thousands of clones; 85% to 90% were seen once. Of note for this clone: Its antigen is not known.

The specimen was unstimulated CD4+ T cells sorted from spleen or lymph node cells, collected before intestinal transplant. This TCR was recovered from a human donor who received an intestinal transplant.

CDR3 sequence (DNA): TGCAGTGCTACAAGCGATACGCAGTATTTT. Amino acids: CSATSDTQYF. This chain links TRBV20-1 with TRBJ2-3; no reliable D call. The CDR3 totals 10 residues. Germline V gene lookup returns CDR1 DFQATT and CDR2 SNEGSKA (reference sequence). V was trimmed by 4 bases and J by 6 bases, leaving 5 bases between them.